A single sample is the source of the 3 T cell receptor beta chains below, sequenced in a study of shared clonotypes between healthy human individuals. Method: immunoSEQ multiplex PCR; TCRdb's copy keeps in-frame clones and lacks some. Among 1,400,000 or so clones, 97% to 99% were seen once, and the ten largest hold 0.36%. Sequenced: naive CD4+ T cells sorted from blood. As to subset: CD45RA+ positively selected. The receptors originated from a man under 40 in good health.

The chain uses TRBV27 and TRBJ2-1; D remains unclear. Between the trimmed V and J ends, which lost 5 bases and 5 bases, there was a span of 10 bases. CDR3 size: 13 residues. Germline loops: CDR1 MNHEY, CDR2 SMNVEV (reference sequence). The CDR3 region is CASSPPSHNEQFF. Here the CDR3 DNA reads TGTGCCAGCAGTCCTCCGTCTCACAATGAGCAGTTCTTC.

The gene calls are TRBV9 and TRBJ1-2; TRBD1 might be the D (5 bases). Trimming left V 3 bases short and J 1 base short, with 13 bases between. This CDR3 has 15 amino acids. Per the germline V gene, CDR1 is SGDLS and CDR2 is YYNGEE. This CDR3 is CASSAEAGFNYGYTF. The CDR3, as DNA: TGTGCCAGCAGCGCCGAAGCAGGGTTTAACTATGGCTACACCTTC.

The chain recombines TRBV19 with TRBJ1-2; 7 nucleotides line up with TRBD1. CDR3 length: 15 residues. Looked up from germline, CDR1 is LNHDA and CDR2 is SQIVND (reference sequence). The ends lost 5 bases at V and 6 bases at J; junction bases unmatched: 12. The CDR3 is CASSRTGTVGNGYTF. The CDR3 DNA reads TGTGCCAGTAGTCGGACCGGGACAGTGGGCAATGGCTACACCTTC.